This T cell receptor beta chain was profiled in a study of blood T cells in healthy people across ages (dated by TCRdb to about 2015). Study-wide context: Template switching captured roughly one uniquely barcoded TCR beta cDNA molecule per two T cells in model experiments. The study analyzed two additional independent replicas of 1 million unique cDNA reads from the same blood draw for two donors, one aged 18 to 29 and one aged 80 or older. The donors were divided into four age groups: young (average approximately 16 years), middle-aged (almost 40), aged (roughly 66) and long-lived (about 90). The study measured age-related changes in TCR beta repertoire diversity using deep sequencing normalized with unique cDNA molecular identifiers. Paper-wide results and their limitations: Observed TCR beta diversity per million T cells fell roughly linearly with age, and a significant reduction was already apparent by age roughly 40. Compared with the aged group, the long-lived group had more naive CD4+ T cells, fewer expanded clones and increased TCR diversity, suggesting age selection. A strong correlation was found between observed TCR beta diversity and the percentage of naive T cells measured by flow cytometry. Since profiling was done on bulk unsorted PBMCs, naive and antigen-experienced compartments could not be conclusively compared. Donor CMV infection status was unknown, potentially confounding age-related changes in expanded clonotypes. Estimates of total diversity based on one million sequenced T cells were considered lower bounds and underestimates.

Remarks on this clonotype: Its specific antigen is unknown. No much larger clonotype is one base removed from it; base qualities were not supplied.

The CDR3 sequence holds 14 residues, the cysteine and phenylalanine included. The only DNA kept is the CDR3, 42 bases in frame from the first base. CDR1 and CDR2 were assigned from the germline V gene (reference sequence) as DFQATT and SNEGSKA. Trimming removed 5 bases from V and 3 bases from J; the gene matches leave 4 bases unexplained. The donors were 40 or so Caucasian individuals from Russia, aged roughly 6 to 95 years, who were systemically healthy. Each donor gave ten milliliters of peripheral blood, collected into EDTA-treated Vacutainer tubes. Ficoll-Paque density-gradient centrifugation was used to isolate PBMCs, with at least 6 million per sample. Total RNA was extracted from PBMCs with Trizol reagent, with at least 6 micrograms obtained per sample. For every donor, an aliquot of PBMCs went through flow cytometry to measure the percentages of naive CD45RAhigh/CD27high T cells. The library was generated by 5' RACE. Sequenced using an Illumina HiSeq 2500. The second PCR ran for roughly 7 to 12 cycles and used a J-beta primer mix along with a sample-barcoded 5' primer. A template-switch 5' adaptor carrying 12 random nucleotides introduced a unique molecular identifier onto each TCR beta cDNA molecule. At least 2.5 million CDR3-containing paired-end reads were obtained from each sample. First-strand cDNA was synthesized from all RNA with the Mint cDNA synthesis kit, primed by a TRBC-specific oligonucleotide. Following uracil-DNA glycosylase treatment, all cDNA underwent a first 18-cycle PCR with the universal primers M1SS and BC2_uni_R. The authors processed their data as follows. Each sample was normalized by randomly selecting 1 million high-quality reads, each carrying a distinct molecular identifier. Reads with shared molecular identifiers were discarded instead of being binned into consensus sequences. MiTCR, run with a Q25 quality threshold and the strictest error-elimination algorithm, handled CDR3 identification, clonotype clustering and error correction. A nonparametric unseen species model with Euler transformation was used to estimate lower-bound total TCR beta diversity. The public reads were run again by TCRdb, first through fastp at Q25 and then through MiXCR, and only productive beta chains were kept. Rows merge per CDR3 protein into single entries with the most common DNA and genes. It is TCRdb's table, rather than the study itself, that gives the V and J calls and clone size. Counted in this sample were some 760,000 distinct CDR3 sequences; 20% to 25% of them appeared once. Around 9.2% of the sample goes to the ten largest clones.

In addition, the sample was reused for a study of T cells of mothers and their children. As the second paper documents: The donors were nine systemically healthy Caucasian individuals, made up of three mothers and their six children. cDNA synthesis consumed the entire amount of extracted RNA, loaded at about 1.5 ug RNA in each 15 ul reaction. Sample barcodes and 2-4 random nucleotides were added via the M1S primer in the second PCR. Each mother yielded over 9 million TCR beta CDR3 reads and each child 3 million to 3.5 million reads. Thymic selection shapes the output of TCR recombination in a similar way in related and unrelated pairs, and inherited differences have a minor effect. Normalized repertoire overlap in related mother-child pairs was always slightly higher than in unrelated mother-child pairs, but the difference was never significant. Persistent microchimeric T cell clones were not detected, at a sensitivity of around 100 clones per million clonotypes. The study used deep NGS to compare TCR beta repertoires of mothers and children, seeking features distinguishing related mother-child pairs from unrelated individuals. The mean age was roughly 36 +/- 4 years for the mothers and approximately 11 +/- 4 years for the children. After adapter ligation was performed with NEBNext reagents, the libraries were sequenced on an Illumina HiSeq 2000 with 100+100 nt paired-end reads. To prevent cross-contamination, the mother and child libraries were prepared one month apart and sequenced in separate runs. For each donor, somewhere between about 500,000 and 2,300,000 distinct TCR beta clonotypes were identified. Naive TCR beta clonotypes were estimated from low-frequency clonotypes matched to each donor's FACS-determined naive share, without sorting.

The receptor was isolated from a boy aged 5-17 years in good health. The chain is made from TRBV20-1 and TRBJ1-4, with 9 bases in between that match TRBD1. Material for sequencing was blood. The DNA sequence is TGCAGTGCTTCTCGGACAGGGGCTAATGAAAAACTGTTTTTT. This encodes CSASRTGANEKLFF.